These 8 T cell receptor beta chains were all obtained from the same sample, sequenced in a study of CD8 T cells in Susac syndrome. RNA totalling roughly 0.45 to 1 ug underwent reverse transcription with random hexamers. TCRdb analysed the immunoSEQ multiplex PCR reads with MiXCR anew, one entry per CDR3 protein. The table lists some 400,000 distinct CDR3 sequences, more than 80% of them singletons. Sequences were obtained from CD8+ T cells from PBMCs. These receptors were taken from a human donor with multiple sclerosis.

CDR3 amino acids: CSASGRSSYNEQFF. The CDR3 DNA reads as TGCAGTGCTAGTGGGCGGAGCTCCTACAATGAGCAGTTCTTC. V gene TRBV20-1 combines with J gene TRBJ2-1; D remains ambiguous. Germline CDR1 is DFQATT and CDR2 is SNEGSKA (reference sequence). This CDR3 has 14 amino acids. The V end was cut by 3 bases, the J end by 0 bases, with 9 bases between.

This clonotype appeared once. This chain joins TRBV12-3 or TRBV12-4 and TRBJ2-1; D call uncertain. The CDR3 covers 12 residues. Trimming took off 5 bases at V and 8 bases at J, with 10 bases between the two ends. The DNA of the CDR3 is TGTGCCAGCAGTCTGACACCCCATGAGCAGTTCTTC. This translates into CASSLTPHEQFF.

The V gene is TRBV7-9, the J gene TRBJ2-1; D possibly corresponds to TRBD1 (5 bases). Germline-derived CDR1 and CDR2 are SEHNR and FQNEAQ (reference sequence). V lost 3 bases to trimming and J lost 3 bases, with 12 bases between them. This CDR3 has 15 residues. The CDR3 coding sequence is TGTGCCAGCAGCTTGACAGCGATCGACTACAATGAGCAGTTCTTC. Its translation: CASSLTAIDYNEQFF.

V gene TRBV12-5 combines with J gene TRBJ1-5; D is ambiguous. There are 12 residues in the CDR3. Germline V gene lookup returns CDR1 LGHNT and CDR2 FRNRAP. Trimming took 5 bases from V and 5 from J, leaving 7 bases between them. Here the CDR3 reads CASGPEDQPQHF. The CDR3 region has the DNA TGTGCTAGTGGTCCCGAGGATCAGCCCCAGCATTTT.

This chain connects TRBV27 to TRBJ2-7; tentative D call: TRBD2 (6 bases). V was clipped by 0 bases and J by 2 bases, with 11 bases between them. This CDR3 region has 15 residues. The germline V gene encodes CDR1 MNHEY and CDR2 SMNVEV (reference sequence). The CDR3 is CASSLSRGGAYEQYF. In DNA form, the CDR3 reads TGTGCCAGCAGTTTATCAAGGGGAGGCGCCTACGAGCAGTACTTC.

This chain uses TRBV7-6 with TRBJ2-7; no firm D call. From germline, CDR1 is SGHVS and CDR2 FNYEAQ. The CDR3 loop spans 13 amino acids. The V gene lost 0 bases and the J gene lost 2 bases, with 5 bases spanning the gap. CDR3 sequence: CASSLANPYEQYF. The CDR3 nucleotides read TGTGCCAGCAGCTTAGCGAACCCCTACGAGCAGTACTTC.

The chain has TRBV14 and TRBJ2-1, with D maybe TRBD1 (5 bases). The germline gives CDR1 SGHDN, CDR2 FVKESK. Trimming removed 7 bases at V and 3 bases at J, with 13 bases between. There are 14 residues in the CDR3. For the CDR3, the DNA is TGTGCCAGCAACTCAAGGGGCGTCTACAATGAGCAGTTCTTC. The encoded protein is CASNSRGVYNEQFF.

The chain joins TRBV29-1 to TRBJ2-5; no clear D gene. The CDR3 has 11 residues. Germline assignment: CDR1 SQVTM and CDR2 ANQGSEA. Trimming shortened V by 4 bases and J by 7 bases, and 10 bases separated the two germline ends. The CDR3: CSVVAVGTQYF. The CDR3 nucleotides are TGCAGCGTTGTTGCGGTTGGGACCCAGTACTTC.